This is a list of T cell receptor beta chains from one sample in a study of blood T cell repertoires in COVID-19. Profiling relied on immunoSEQ multiplex PCR, and the TCRdb table lists in-frame clones only, not all of them. The sample yields 250,000 to 350,000 clones, around 90% seen once. The sequencing input was peripheral blood. These receptors were collected from a woman aged 40 to 50 who had recovered from COVID-19. Both conserved end residues are trimmed from each CDR3. A D gene is named only where the DNA matches it firmly. Size tells how often a clone was seen (once, few, many) or the class of an expanded clone, and some rows leave it out.

cdr3_length: 14
v_call: TRBV11-3
clone_size: NA
d_call: TRBD2
cdr3_aa: ASSLETSGRAYEQY

cdr3_length: 10
v_call: TRBV6-4
clone_size: NA
d_call: NA
cdr3_aa: ASSDSDQPQH

cdr3_length: 10
v_call: TRBV6-4
clone_size: NA
d_call: NA
cdr3_aa: ASSDFGQGAF

cdr3_length: 14
v_call: TRBV5-1
clone_size: NA
d_call: NA
cdr3_aa: ASSLNPGPTNYGYT

cdr3_length: 13
v_call: TRBV6-4
clone_size: NA
d_call: TRBD1
cdr3_aa: ASSDKGASYNEQF

cdr3_length: 12
v_call: TRBV5-1
clone_size: NA
d_call: TRBD1
cdr3_aa: ASTPGQGMGEQY

cdr3_length: 12
v_call: TRBV30
clone_size: NA
d_call: TRBD1
cdr3_aa: AWSPGGSGNTIY

cdr3_length: 15
v_call: TRBV4-2
clone_size: NA
d_call: TRBD2
cdr3_aa: ASSQASPSGNAYEQY

cdr3_length: 11
v_call: TRBV6-6
clone_size: NA
d_call: NA
cdr3_aa: ASSVASSYEQY

cdr3_length: 14
v_call: TRBV27
clone_size: NA
d_call: TRBD1
cdr3_aa: ASSSNRRDRATEQY

cdr3_length: 15
v_call: TRBV11-2
clone_size: NA
d_call: TRBD2
cdr3_aa: ASPPWAGGGRDNEQF

cdr3_length: 13
v_call: TRBV15
clone_size: once
d_call: NA
cdr3_aa: ATSPPPLGANTIY